This T cell receptor beta chain stems from a study of blood T cells in healthy people across ages. The study, taken as a whole, reports: It was held that diversity estimates obtained from one million T cells represented underestimates.

A remark on this clonotype: The antigen is undetermined.

Trimming pared 4 bases from V and 8 bases from J, leaving 15 bases between. This CDR3 has 14 amino acids. Germline V gene lookup returns CDR1 SGHDT and CDR2 YYEEEE. For the second PCR, which ran for 7 to 11 cycles, a sample-barcoded 5' primer and a J-beta primer mix were used. Each CDR3 protein is one row after TCRdb ran MiXCR on the 5' RACE reads. The table lists around 780,000 distinct CDR3 sequences, under 30% of them singletons. The same data also went into a second study, on T cells of mothers and their children.

This clonotype was obtained from a boy younger than 18 in good health. The V call is TRBV5-6, the J call TRBJ1-4; possibly TRBD1 for D (6 bases). The sequenced sample consisted of blood. The CDR3 reads CASSTTGAEEKLFF. CDR3 bases: TGTGCCAGCAGCACTACGGGGGCGGAGGAAAAACTGTTTTTT.